The 29 T cell receptor beta chains presented below share a single source sample, sequenced in a study of control samples from healthy donors and cancer patients (dated by TCRdb to about 2020). The protocol used for the library was the immunoSEQ multiplex PCR assay. TCRdb's version of the immuneACCESS table is confined to in-frame rearrangements and falls short of the full clone set. An unresolved V gene accounts for under half of the shortfall where checked; the remainder is of unknown origin. In all, the sample holds about 140,000 clones, and about 89% of those were seen once. Of the sample, 5.5% to 7.5% is held by the ten largest clones. Sequenced: blood. The receptors originated from a man younger than 35 in good health.

V gene TRBV3-1 (or the pseudogene TRBV3-2) combines with J gene TRBJ2-7; the match to TRBD2 covers 8 bases. V shed 4 bases and J 1 base; nucleotides not matched to a gene: 15. The CDR3 contains 18 residues. Germline V gene lookup returns CDR1 LGHDT and CDR2 YNNKEL (reference sequence). The CDR3 region has the DNA TGTGCCAGCAGCCTTTCCCTCCTGCGGGGGGCTTTGTCCTACGAGCAGTACTTC. Translated: CASSLSLLRGALSYEQYF.

The chain combines TRBV9 with TRBJ1-6; no reliable D call. This CDR3 comprises 12 residues. Trimming stripped 3 bases from V and 7 bases from J, with 5 bases between. In germline, CDR1 is SGDLS, CDR2 YYNGEE. In DNA form, the CDR3 reads TGTGCCAGCAGCGCTGAAAATTCACCCCTCCACTTT. Translation: CASSAENSPLHF.

The chain combines TRBV10-3 with TRBJ1-2; D is perhaps TRBD1 (6 bases). The CDR3 sequence is 12 residues long. The V and J ends lost 8 bases and 7 bases respectively, with 14 bases between them. CDR1 ENHRY and CDR2 SYGVKD come from the germline V gene. In nucleotides, the CDR3 is TGTGCCATCGGGCCAGGGGAGGGTGGCTACACCTTC. Protein: CAIGPGEGGYTF.

The sample holds one count of this clone. In DNA form, the CDR3 reads TGTGCCAGCAGCCAAGAACAGGGTTCGGTAAACACTGAAGCTTTCTTT. Amino acids: CASSQEQGSVNTEAFF. The chain carries TRBV4-2 and TRBJ1-1; possible D gene TRBD1, 6 bases. V was pared by 0 bases and J by 2 bases, with 13 bases between. Germline V lookup: CDR1 LGHNA, CDR2 YNFKEQ. CDR3 size: 16 residues.

This chain joins TRBV4-2 and TRBJ1-2; D may be TRBD1 (6 bases). V gave up 1 base and J gave up 4 bases, with 10 bases separating them. The CDR3 has 14 residues. The germline gives CDR1 LGHNA, CDR2 YNFKEQ. The CDR3 DNA follows: TGTGCCAGCAGCCAAGGAGGGGGAGTCTATGGCTACACCTTC. Residues: CASSQGGGVYGYTF.

This sequence joins TRBV11-2 and TRBJ2-1, with 10 bases identical to TRBD2. Germline values: CDR1 SGHAT, CDR2 FQNNGV. The J segment lost 3 bases and the V segment lost 2 bases, leaving 4 bases of the junction unmatched. The CDR3 is made up of 16 amino acids. The CDR3 DNA sequence: TGTGCCAGCAGCTTATCTGAGCGGGGGGGCTACAATGAGCAGTTCTTC. Encoded protein: CASSLSERGGYNEQFF.

This rearrangement joins TRBV10-3 to TRBJ1-2; TRBD1 matches at 10 bases. Germline lookup yields CDR1 ENHRY and CDR2 SYGVKD. The trim removed 2 bases at V and 3 bases at J, leaving 3 bases unmatched. This CDR3 has 15 residues. This CDR3 reads CAISERDRGDYGYTF. In DNA form, the CDR3 reads TGTGCCATCAGTGAGCGGGACAGGGGTGACTATGGCTACACCTTC.

V gene TRBV18 combines with J gene TRBJ2-7; 7 positions match TRBD1. Trimming took 3 bases from V and 3 from J; bases not matched to a gene: 8. The length of the CDR3 is 15 residues. CDR1 is KGHSH, CDR2 LQKENI, per germline. DNA for the CDR3: TGTGCCAGCTCACCTCGGGACAGTAAGGACTACGAGCAGTACTTC. This encodes CASSPRDSKDYEQYF.

The rearrangement joins TRBV4-1 to TRBJ2-7; D might be TRBD2 (6 bases). The CDR3 is made up of 18 amino acids. The germline V gene has CDR1 MGHRA and CDR2 YSYEKL. Trimming pared 4 bases from V and 5 bases from J, leaving 27 bases between. The CDR3 loop reads CASSPAGPHRGNSHEQYF. The CDR3 coding sequence is TGCGCCAGCAGCCCCGCAGGACCACATCGGGGGAATTCCCACGAGCAGTACTTC.

The chain links TRBV28 to TRBJ1-6; 10 bases line up with TRBD1. The CDR3 totals 16 residues. V was clipped by 3 bases and J by 8 bases; unmatched bases: 7. CDR1 is MDHEN, CDR2 SYDVKM, per germline. CDR3 sequence reads: CASSFLAGQGYSPLHF. The DNA for the CDR3 is TGTGCCAGCAGTTTTTTAGCGGGACAGGGGTATTCACCCCTCCACTTT.

This rearrangement joins TRBV28 to TRBJ1-5; tentative D call: TRBD1 (5 bases). The CDR3 consists of 13 residues. Trimming left V 10 bases short and J 1 base short, with 11 bases between. Looked up from germline, CDR1 is MDHEN and CDR2 is SYDVKM. The DNA of the CDR3 is TGTGCCACCCTCGGGGGGAGCAATCAGCCCCAGCATTTT. Residues: CATLGGSNQPQHF.

J is TRBJ2-1 and V is TRBV5-1; TRBD2 matches at 10 bases. The junction had 8 bases not matched to a gene; V was cut back by 2 bases and J by 6 bases. This CDR3 is 16 amino acids long. In germline, CDR1 is SGHRS, CDR2 YFSETQ. The CDR3 region is CASSLEAGGPFNEQFF. In nucleotides, the CDR3 is TGCGCCAGCAGCTTAGAAGCGGGGGGGCCCTTCAATGAGCAGTTCTTC.

The chain links TRBV10-2 to TRBJ2-4; TRBD2 is a possible D gene (7 bases). CDR3 length: 14 residues. The V end was cut by 6 bases, the J end by 6 bases, with 15 bases between. Germline values: CDR1 WSHSY, CDR2 SAAADI. This chain's CDR3 is CASREGGAGNIQYF. The DNA of the CDR3 is TGCGCCAGCAGAGAGGGGGGGGCAGGAAACATTCAGTACTTC.

The gene calls are TRBV3-1 (or the pseudogene TRBV3-2) and TRBJ1-4, with 8 bases that match TRBD1. V dropped 1 base and J dropped 0; count of bases not matched to a gene: 4. This CDR3 is built from 17 residues. Germline CDR1 reads LGHDT; CDR2 reads YNNKEL (reference sequence). The CDR3 spells CASSQVLTGATNEKLFF. The CDR3 DNA follows: TGTGCCAGCAGCCAAGTCTTGACAGGGGCAACTAATGAAAAACTGTTTTTT.

This clone was picked up a small number of times. The chain recombines TRBV6-5 with TRBJ2-7; 9 bases align to TRBD2. This CDR3 is 16 amino acids long. The germline V gene encodes CDR1 MNHEY and CDR2 SVGAGI. Unmatched junction bases numbered 9, after V lost 4 bases and J lost 2 bases. CDR3 amino acids: CASSLKTSGLPYEQYF. DNA of the CDR3: TGTGCCAGCAGTTTAAAAACTAGCGGGCTCCCCTACGAGCAGTACTTC.

The chain combines TRBV5-1 with TRBJ1-1, with D perhaps matching TRBD1 (5 bases). CDR3 length: 13 residues. Trimming cost V 5 bases and J 1 base, with 9 bases left between them. Germline CDR1 is SGHRS and CDR2 is YFSETQ. DNA of the CDR3: TGCGCCAGCAGAGGGACGGCGAACACTGAAGCTTTCTTT. Translation gives CASRGTANTEAFF. Combining the CDR3 with reference TRBV5-1 and TRBJ1-1 gives the whole variable domain KAGVTQTPRYLIKTRGQQVTLSCSPISGHRSVSWYQQTPGQGLQFLFEYFSETQRNKGNFPGRFSGRQFSNSRSEMNVSTLELGDSALYLCASRGTANTEAFFGQGTRLTVV.

The chain uses TRBV11-2 and TRBJ2-3; D is unresolved. V lost 1 base and J lost 5, with 1 base in between. The CDR3 extends over 11 amino acids. Germline V gene sequence: CDR1 SGHAT, CDR2 FQNNGV. The CDR3: CASSLGDTQYF. The CDR3 DNA is TGTGCCAGCAGCTTAGGAGATACGCAGTATTTT.

The rearrangement links TRBV19 to TRBJ2-3; a possible D gene is TRBD2 (5 bases). V shed 3 bases and J shed 2 bases, with 15 bases lying between them. Germline lookup yields CDR1 LNHDA and CDR2 SQIVND (reference sequence). The CDR3 is 16 residues long. The CDR3 is CASSILPGLVTDTQYF. The CDR3, as DNA: TGTGCCAGTAGTATCCTTCCGGGATTGGTCACAGATACGCAGTATTTT.

Only a few counts were recorded for this clone. The V and J genes are TRBV18 and TRBJ1-2; weak D call: TRBD1 (5 bases). The CDR3 consists of 14 residues. Trimming cost V 3 bases and J 0 bases, with 8 bases left between them. CDR1 and CDR2 from the germline V gene are KGHSH and LQKENI. DNA of the CDR3: TGTGCCAGCTCACCGGGACGGTCTAACTATGGCTACACCTTC. It encodes CASSPGRSNYGYTF.

The chain links TRBV12-5 to TRBJ2-1; tentative D call: TRBD1 (7 bases). The CDR3 spans 18 residues. Germline V gene data show CDR1 as LGHNT and CDR2 as FRNRAP. Trimming shortened V by 2 bases and J by 1 base, and 18 bases separated the two germline ends. CDR3 DNA: TGTGCTAGTGGTTTGCCGAACTTGCAGGGGGGATCCTACAATGAGCAGTTCTTC. As protein: CASGLPNLQGGSYNEQFF. Filled out from reference TRBV12-5 and TRBJ2-1, the complete variable domain reads DARVTQTPRHKVTEMGQEVTMRCQPILGHNTVFWYRQTMMQGLELLAYFRNRAPLDDSGMPKDRFSAEMPDATLATLKIQPSEPRDSAVYFCASGLPNLQGGSYNEQFFGPGTRLTVL.

V usage is TRBV27 and J usage is TRBJ2-7; 13 bases map to TRBD2. Germline V gene data show CDR1 as MNHEY and CDR2 as SMNVEV (reference sequence). Unmatched junction bases numbered 13, after V lost 7 bases and J lost 7 bases. This CDR3 contains 16 residues. CDR3 amino acids: CASTYYTSGGAREQYF. DNA of the CDR3: TGTGCCAGCACCTACTATACTAGCGGGGGGGCGCGGGAGCAGTACTTC.

This chain joins TRBV2 and TRBJ1-1; no definite D call. Between the trimmed V and J ends, which lost 4 bases and 5 bases, there was a span of 11 bases. The CDR3 contains 13 residues. Germline V gene lookup returns CDR1 SNHLY and CDR2 FYNNEI. The CDR3 spells CASSVLIGTEAFF. The CDR3 region has the DNA TGTGCCAGCAGTGTCCTCATTGGGACTGAAGCTTTCTTT.

This chain connects TRBV30 to TRBJ1-2, with no clear D. From germline, CDR1 is GTSNPN and CDR2 SVGIG (reference sequence). The CDR3 consists of 15 residues. Trimming removed 1 base at V and 9 bases at J, with 21 bases between. CDR3 coding DNA: TGTGCCTGGAGTGGGGCAGTCTTTATTCCTACCCGCTACACCTTC. Amino acid sequence: CAWSGAVFIPTRYTF.

The chain links TRBV19 to TRBJ1-1, with TRBD1 matching 10 bases. From germline, CDR1 is LNHDA and CDR2 SQIVND (reference sequence). V was pared by 5 bases and J by 5 bases, with 11 bases of the junction left unmatched. This CDR3 contains 16 residues. The CDR3 DNA sequence: TGTGCCAGTAGTGCCGACGACAGGGGGCCTGGGACTGAAGCTTTCTTT. Amino acids: CASSADDRGPGTEAFF.

The rearrangement joins TRBV5-4 to TRBJ2-7, with 8 bases that match TRBD1. V lost 6 bases to trimming and J lost 4 bases; unmatched junction nucleotides: 12. CDR1 and CDR2 from the germline V gene are SGHNT and YYREEE (reference sequence). The CDR3 has 15 amino acids. The CDR3 is CASTKDSGTGYEQYF. The CDR3 DNA is TGTGCCAGCACCAAAGACTCCGGGACAGGATACGAGCAGTACTTC.

This chain uses TRBV15 with TRBJ1-4, with D maybe TRBD1 (5 bases). The CDR3 has 15 amino acids. V lost 4 bases, J lost 0 bases, and 9 bases lay in between. Per the germline V gene, CDR1 is LNHNV and CDR2 is YYDKDF (reference sequence). The CDR3 sequence: CATSTQGSTNEKLFF. The CDR3, as DNA: TGTGCCACCAGCACCCAGGGATCAACTAATGAAAAACTGTTTTTT.

The chain carries TRBV5-4 and TRBJ2-7; D is perhaps TRBD1 (5 bases). Germline assignment: CDR1 SGHNT and CDR2 YYREEE (reference sequence). The CDR3 is 15 residues long. V lost 1 base and J 2 bases, leaving 13 bases between the germline ends. The CDR3 spells CASSLFQGSAYEQYF. CDR3 bases: TGTGCCAGCAGCTTGTTTCAGGGTAGTGCCTACGAGCAGTACTTC.

In nucleotides, the CDR3 is TGCGCCAGCAGCTCCCGGCAGCGAGCTGAAGCTTTCTTT. Amino acids: CASSSRQRAEAFF. V and J are TRBV5-1 and TRBJ1-1; unclear D gene. This CDR3 spans 13 amino acids. The V gene's germline CDR1 is SGHRS and CDR2 YFSETQ. Trimming removed 3 bases at V and 6 bases at J, with 12 bases between.

CDR3 region: CSAASGETQYF. CDR3 nucleotides: TGCAGTGCGGCTAGCGGAGAGACCCAGTACTTC. The chain carries TRBV20-1 and TRBJ2-5; TRBD2 agrees at 7 bases. Trimming took 6 bases from V and 4 from J; bases not matched to a gene: 2. Germline V gene lookup returns CDR1 DFQATT and CDR2 SNEGSKA (reference sequence). CDR3 size: 11 residues.